The sequence of this TCR beta chain was determined in a study of blood T cell repertoires in COVID-19. Background on the study: Both acute and convalescent COVID-19 samples were obtained from the United States, Italy and Spain.

In the study's own analysis: Amplification with reference gene primers provided the estimates of nucleated cell counts. Sequencing used immunoSEQ multiplex PCR; TCRdb keeps in-frame clones, though not all of them. V, J and clone size derive from that table, while D and trimming were established from the DNA sequence. The data hold some 57,000 clones, with roughly 92% observed a single time. The trim removed 8 bases at V and 6 bases at J, leaving 13 bases unmatched. The CDR3 is 15 amino acids. The V gene's germline CDR1 is MNHEY and CDR2 SVGAGI. This clonotype originated in a human donor in a cohort sampled during active COVID-19. Material for sequencing was peripheral blood. This sequence joins TRBV6-5 and TRBJ2-1; 7 bases fit TRBD2. CDR3 DNA sequence: TGTGCCAGCGGAGAACGGACTGGGGGGGGCAATGAGCAGTTCTTC. Amino acids: CASGERTGGGNEQFF.